The 21 T cell receptor beta chains below all came from one sample that was sequenced in a study of blood T cell repertoires in COVID-19. Some clones are missing from TCRdb's copy, which holds only in-frame ones; the method was immunoSEQ multiplex PCR. Here the sample spans 200,000 to 250,000 clones, more than 65% being singletons. Sequenced: peripheral blood. Receptors were obtained from a woman older than 75 with acute or convalescent COVID-19.

The chain is built from TRBV4-1 and TRBJ1-6, with D tentatively TRBD1 (5 bases). Germline assignment: CDR1 MGHRA and CDR2 YSYEKL. V was pared by 0 bases and J by 1 base, with 13 bases between. The CDR3 loop spans 18 amino acids. CDR3 DNA sequence: TGCGCCAGCAGCCAAGAAAGGGGAGGGTTGTCCTATAATTCACCCCTCCACTTT. This encodes CASSQERGGLSYNSPLHF.

V gene TRBV15 combines with J gene TRBJ1-1; D is unresolved. The ends were cut back, 3 bases at V and 10 bases at J, with 9 bases in the middle. The germline V gene encodes CDR1 LNHNV and CDR2 YYDKDF (reference sequence). The CDR3 spans 11 residues. Written as DNA, the CDR3 is TGTGCCACCAGCAGGGGAGGGTTAGCTTTCTTT. The encoded protein is CATSRGGLAFF.

The chain uses TRBV19 and TRBJ1-5; D is uncertain. CDR3 size: 14 residues. Germline V gene data show CDR1 as LNHDA and CDR2 as SQIVND (reference sequence). Between the trimmed V and J ends, which lost 9 bases and 5 bases, there was a span of 17 bases. CDR3 loop: CASHPRVSYQPQHF. CDR3 bases: TGTGCCAGCCACCCTCGGGTGTCGTATCAGCCCCAGCATTTT.

The rearrangement uses TRBV12-3 or TRBV12-4 and TRBJ2-7; D might be TRBD1 (6 bases). V lost 3 bases and J lost 3, with 9 bases in between. The length of the CDR3 is 13 residues. CDR3 in amino acids: CASSFQGIYEQYF. In DNA, the CDR3 is TGTGCCAGCAGTTTTCAGGGGATCTACGAGCAGTACTTC.

The V gene is TRBV29-1, the J gene TRBJ2-5, with D possibly TRBD1 on 6 matching bases. V was pared by 5 bases and J by 2 bases, with 12 bases between. CDR1 and CDR2 (germline): SQVTM, ANQGSEA. This CDR3 has 13 residues. The CDR3 nucleotides are TGCAGCGTTCCCGTGAGGGGGCAAGAGACCCAGTACTTC. This sequence encodes CSVPVRGQETQYF.

This chain uses TRBV3-1 (or the pseudogene TRBV3-2) with TRBJ2-3; D not certain. The CDR3 consists of 13 residues. V lost 4 bases to trimming and J lost 4 bases, with 9 bases between them. The germline CDR1 and CDR2 sequences are LGHDT and YNNKEL (reference sequence). The CDR3 bases are TGTGCCAGCAGCCCTGGGCCACCAGATACGCAGTATTTT. It specifies CASSPGPPDTQYF.

CDR3 DNA sequence: TGCGCCAGCAGCACGACAGGGGTGATCGGGGAGCTGTTTTTT. Its translation is CASSTTGVIGELFF. The chain is built from TRBV5-1 and TRBJ2-2, with 8 bases aligning to TRBD1. V was pared by 4 bases and J by 7 bases, with 6 bases of the junction left unmatched. The CDR3 is made up of 14 amino acids. The V gene's germline CDR1 is SGHRS and CDR2 YFSETQ.

The V call is TRBV28, the J call TRBJ1-4, with D maybe TRBD1 (6 bases). The CDR3 is made up of 15 amino acids. Trimming shortened V by 4 bases and J by 0 bases, and 9 bases separated the two germline ends. From germline, CDR1 is MDHEN and CDR2 SYDVKM. The CDR3 here is CASSSWGPTNEKLFF. CDR3 bases: TGTGCCAGCAGTTCGTGGGGGCCAACTAATGAAAAACTGTTTTTT.

This rearrangement joins TRBV3-1 (or the pseudogene TRBV3-2) to TRBJ2-1; 9 nucleotides align to TRBD1. From germline, CDR1 is LGHDT and CDR2 YNNKEL (reference sequence). After removal of 4 bases from V and 14 bases from J, the junction contained 9 bases not matched to a gene. The CDR3 runs 13 residues. The CDR3 reads CASSPPRGTGKFF. CDR3 DNA: TGTGCCAGCAGCCCACCCCGGGGGACAGGGAAGTTCTTC.

This chain connects TRBV3-1 (or the pseudogene TRBV3-2) to TRBJ2-5; D may be TRBD2 (6 bases). Germline V lookup: CDR1 LGHDT, CDR2 YNNKEL (reference sequence). The CDR3 covers 14 residues. The V and J ends lost 5 bases and 7 bases respectively, with 17 bases between them. The CDR3 reads CASSAGGSGGTQYF. The CDR3 DNA sequence: TGTGCCAGCAGCGCCGGAGGGTCCGGGGGGACCCAGTACTTC.

This clone has a handful of counts. Other DNA sequences in the sample encode the same CDR3. The chain's CDR3 is CASSVDINQPQHF. The CDR3 DNA sequence: TGTGCCAGCAGCGTGGACATAAATCAGCCCCAGCATTTT. V and J are TRBV9 and TRBJ1-5; TRBD1 is a possible D gene (5 bases). Germline CDR1 is SGDLS and CDR2 is YYNGEE. Between the trimmed V and J ends, which lost 2 bases and 4 bases, there was a span of 7 bases. The CDR3 loop spans 13 amino acids. The whole variable domain, remainder taken from reference TRBV9 and TRBJ1-5, is DSGVTQTPKHLITATGQRVTLRCSPRSGDLSVYWYQQSLDQGLQFLIQYYNGEERAKGNILERFSAQQFPDLHSELNLSSLELGDSALYFCASSVDINQPQHFGDGTRLSIL.

A few counts support this clone. The rearrangement joins TRBV7-3 to TRBJ2-7, with 7 bases that match TRBD1. The ends lost 4 bases at V and 5 bases at J; junction bases unmatched: 8. This CDR3 is built from 14 residues. CDR1 is SGHTA and CDR2 is FQGTGA in the germline V gene. In DNA, the CDR3 is TGTGCCAGCAGCTCGACAGGGCGTGTCGACGAGCAGTACTTC. Translating it yields CASSSTGRVDEQYF. The full variable domain, with the rest looked up from reference TRBV7-3 and TRBJ2-7, is GAGVSQTPSNKVTEKGKYVELRCDPISGHTALYWYRQSLGQGPEFLIYFQGTGAADDSGLPNDRFFAVRPEGSVSTLKIQRTERGDSAVYLCASSSTGRVDEQYFGPGTRLTVT.

V usage is TRBV5-5 and J usage is TRBJ1-5; tentatively, D is TRBD1 (5 bases). The germline V gene encodes CDR1 SGHKS and CDR2 YYEKEE (reference sequence). The CDR3 sequence is 14 residues long. V dropped 6 bases and J dropped 5 bases, with 15 bases sitting between them. CDR3 DNA sequence: TGTGCCAGCACCTCAGGACGGGGGGATCAGCCCCAGCATTTT. Amino acid sequence: CASTSGRGDQPQHF. Variable domain in full (rest from reference TRBV5-5 and TRBJ1-5): DAGVTQSPTHLIKTRGQQVTLRCSPISGHKSVSWYQQVLGQGPQFIFQYYEKEERGRGNFPDRFSARQFPNYSSELNVNALLLGDSALYLCASTSGRGDQPQHFGDGTRLSIL.

This clone was counted once. The chain joins TRBV6-5 to TRBJ2-7; TRBD1 might be the D (5 bases). Deletions cut 8 bases from V and 6 bases from J, with 14 bases between. The CDR3 is 12 residues long. From germline, CDR1 is MNHEY and CDR2 SVGAGI. CDR3 residues: CASSLGVGEQYF. CDR3 DNA sequence: TGTGCCAGCTCGCTAGGGGTAGGCGAGCAGTACTTC.

The chain links TRBV27 to TRBJ1-5; 7 bases are a match to TRBD1. Germline V CDR1 and CDR2: MNHEY, SMNVEV (reference sequence). The CDR3 sequence is 15 residues long. The ends lost 3 bases at V and 6 bases at J; junction bases unmatched: 8. CDR3 amino acids: CASSFSQGGGQPQHF. The CDR3 nucleotides are TGTGCCAGCAGTTTTAGTCAGGGGGGCGGTCAGCCCCAGCATTTT.

This chain joins TRBV7-8 and TRBJ2-7, with 13 bases fitting TRBD2. V lost 5 bases and J lost 7; bases outside the gene matches: 8. Germline V lookup: CDR1 SGHVS, CDR2 FQNEAQ. The CDR3 consists of 15 residues. The CDR3 DNA is TGTGCCAGCAGCCGAGACGGACTAGCGGGGGATGAGCAGTACTTC. Encoded protein: CASSRDGLAGDEQYF.

This sequence joins TRBV7-8 and TRBJ1-2; 7 bases map to TRBD1. The trim removed 3 bases at V and 0 bases at J, leaving 4 bases unmatched. The CDR3 extends over 15 amino acids. Per germline, CDR1 SGHVS and CDR2 FQNEAQ. CDR3 coding DNA: TGTGCCAGCAGCTTGGGGACAGCCTCTAACTATGGCTACACCTTC. This gives the protein CASSLGTASNYGYTF.

The CDR3 nucleotides read TGTGCCAGCAGCCAAGATTTTAGTAGCGGGGGAGAAGATACGCAGTATTTT. It codes for CASSQDFSSGGEDTQYF. The chain links TRBV3-1 (or the pseudogene TRBV3-2) to TRBJ2-3; 9 bases are a match to TRBD2. The CDR3 length is 17 residues. J was trimmed by 5 bases and V by 0 bases; bases with no gene match: 9. From germline, CDR1 is LGHDT and CDR2 YNNKEL (reference sequence).

This clone was seen many times. The chain uses TRBV27 and TRBJ1-6, with D possibly matching TRBD1 (5 bases). Trimming took 5 bases from V and 9 from J, leaving 14 bases between them. There are 14 residues in the CDR3. The V gene's germline CDR1 is MNHEY and CDR2 SMNVEV (reference sequence). The DNA for the CDR3 is TGTGCCAGCAGTACCACAGGTCGCTTTTCACCCCTCCACTTT. The encoded protein is CASSTTGRFSPLHF.

This clone occurred once. The chain links TRBV21-1 to TRBJ2-1; TRBD1, the table's D call, was not compared with the DNA. TRBV21-1 is a pseudogene. CDR3 length equals 12 residues. In nucleotides, the CDR3 is TGTGCCAGCAGCACAAGACAGCCTGAGCAGTTCTTC. Amino acids: CASSTRQPEQFF.

Turning to this clone: An end of the junction differs from the germline gene, which may be a read error. The chain links TRBV2 to TRBJ2-7, with D possibly TRBD1 on 5 matching bases. CDR1 and CDR2 from the germline V gene are SNHLY and FYNNEI. The CDR3 contains 14 residues. DNA of the CDR3: TGTGCCAGCAGTGAAGATAAAGGGGTGTACGTGCAGTACTTC. As protein: CASSEDKGVYVQYF.